These 30 T cell receptor beta chains originate from one sample sequenced in a study of blood T cell repertoires in COVID-19. Here immunoSEQ multiplex PCR was the method, and the copy in TCRdb shows in-frame clones only, minus some. The sample lists over 300,000 clones; nearly 90% were seen once. The sequencing sample was made of peripheral blood. These receptors all come from a man aged 18 to 30 with active or convalescent COVID-19.

The chain employs TRBV7-8 and TRBJ2-7, with 7 bases identical to TRBD1. Trimming took 5 bases from V and 6 from J; bases not matched to a gene: 10. Germline loops: CDR1 SGHVS, CDR2 FQNEAQ. The CDR3 covers 14 residues. The DNA of the CDR3 is TGTGCCAGCAGCCCACAGACAGGGAAGGGCGAGCAGTACTTC. Translating it yields CASSPQTGKGEQYF.

This clone was picked up a small number of times. The CDR3 protein is CASSSSSGVYNEQFF. Here the CDR3 DNA reads TGTGCCAGCAGTTCATCTAGCGGGGTATACAATGAGCAGTTCTTC. The chain uses TRBV28 and TRBJ2-1; 9 bases are a match to TRBD2. This CDR3 region has 15 residues. V lost 4 bases to trimming and J lost 4 bases; unmatched junction nucleotides: 5. Germline lookup yields CDR1 MDHEN and CDR2 SYDVKM.

This sequence joins TRBV27 and TRBJ1-5; D is perhaps TRBD1 (6 bases). Trimming took off 5 bases at V and 1 base at J, with 9 bases between the two ends. The CDR3 has 14 amino acids. The V gene's germline CDR1 is MNHEY and CDR2 SMNVEV (reference sequence). The CDR3 sequence: CASSRQVSNQPQHF. DNA for the CDR3: TGTGCCAGCAGTCGACAGGTGAGCAATCAGCCCCAGCATTTT.

In DNA, the CDR3 is TGTGCCAGCTCACCATACGGAGTCATGAACACTGAAGCTTTCTTT. Residues: CASSPYGVMNTEAFF. This chain connects TRBV18 to TRBJ1-1, with D hard to call. This CDR3 spans 15 amino acids. Germline assignment: CDR1 KGHSH and CDR2 LQKENI. The V and J ends lost 2 bases and 0 bases respectively, with 10 bases between them.

The CDR3 DNA reads TGTGCCAGCAGCAAGGGTCTGGGACTAGTGGGAGACAATGAGCAGTTCTTC. Translated, it gives CASSKGLGLVGDNEQFF. This chain links TRBV21-1 with TRBJ2-1; whether TRBD2, the table's D call, matches the DNA was not checked. TRBV21-1 is designated a pseudogene. This CDR3 is 17 amino acids long.

The chain recombines TRBV7-6 with TRBJ2-3; 8 bases map to TRBD2. V lost 6 bases to trimming and J lost 1 base; unmatched junction nucleotides: 6. Looked up from germline, CDR1 is SGHVS and CDR2 is FNYEAQ. CDR3 length: 15 amino acids. For the CDR3, the DNA is TGTGCCAGCAGTCCCAGGCGGGGGGGCACAGATACGCAGTATTTT. As protein: CASSPRRGGTDTQYF.

The rearrangement links TRBV28 to TRBJ1-5; unclear D gene. CDR3 size: 12 residues. CDR1 is MDHEN and CDR2 is SYDVKM in the germline V gene. Trimming removed 10 bases from V and 4 bases from J, with 11 bases in between. DNA for the CDR3: TGTGCCACCGCTGAACTGAATCAGCCCCAGCATTTT. It translates to CATAELNQPQHF. Full variable domain (missing parts from reference TRBV28 and TRBJ1-5): DVKVTQSSRYLVKRTGEKVFLECVQDMDHENMFWYRQDPGLGLRLIYFSYDVKMKEKGDIPEGYSVSREKKERFSLILESASTNQTSMYLCATAELNQPQHFGDGTRLSIL.

The rearrangement uses TRBV7-2 and TRBJ1-1; weak D call: TRBD1 (5 bases). V was pared by 8 bases and J by 1 base, with 11 bases between. This CDR3 region has 13 residues. The germline V gene has CDR1 SGHTA and CDR2 FQGNSA. This CDR3 is CASHRQQNTEAFF. For the CDR3, the DNA is TGTGCCAGCCACAGACAGCAGAACACTGAAGCTTTCTTT. Filled out from reference TRBV7-2 and TRBJ1-1, the complete variable domain reads GAGVSQSPSNKVTEKGKDVELRCDPISGHTALYWYRQSLGQGLEFLIYFQGNSAPDKSGLPSDRFSAERTGGSVSTLTIQRTQQEDSAVYLCASHRQQNTEAFFGQGTRLTVV.

This chain links TRBV2 with TRBJ1-5, with 9 bases that match TRBD1. CDR3 length equals 13 residues. From germline, CDR1 is SNHLY and CDR2 FYNNEI. Unmatched junction bases numbered 7, after V lost 9 bases and J lost 7 bases. As DNA, the CDR3 is TGTGCCAGGGGGGTGGACAGGGGCCAGCCCCAGCATTTT. Translation: CARGVDRGQPQHF.

The chain links TRBV30 to TRBJ1-5, with a possible D match to TRBD1 (6 bases). CDR3 length: 14 residues. Germline-derived CDR1 and CDR2 are GTSNPN and SVGIG (reference sequence). The V end was cut by 6 bases, the J end by 7 bases, with 19 bases between. In nucleotides, the CDR3 is TGTGCCTGCCTCTCCCAGGGGACCGGGCAGCCCCAGCATTTT. It encodes CACLSQGTGQPQHF.

V gene TRBV24-1 combines with J gene TRBJ2-3; 14 nucleotides align to TRBD2. CDR1 and CDR2 (germline): KGHDR, SFDVKD. Losses at the gene ends were 5 bases for V and 3 bases for J; bases not matched to a gene: 9. CDR3 length equals 18 residues. The CDR3 nucleotides read TGTGCCACCAGTGTTCGGGGACTAGCGGGAGAGGGGACAGATACGCAGTATTTT. This translates into CATSVRGLAGEGTDTQYF.

This clone occurred a few times. The rearrangement uses TRBV30 and TRBJ2-7; 10 bases align to TRBD2. Germline CDR1 is GTSNPN and CDR2 is SVGIG (reference sequence). The CDR3 spans 13 residues. V lost 5 bases, J lost 5 bases, and 6 bases stayed unmatched. CDR3 residues: CAWEREGLNEQYF. The CDR3 region has the DNA TGTGCCTGGGAGCGGGAGGGCCTCAACGAGCAGTACTTC.

The chain carries TRBV28 and TRBJ1-2; TRBD1 aligns across 7 bases. The CDR3 contains 14 residues. Germline V lookup: CDR1 MDHEN, CDR2 SYDVKM. With 7 bases clipped from V and 8 bases from J, the junction kept 13 bases outside the gene matches. The CDR3, as DNA: TGTGCCAGCACCAACCGACAGGGAATGGGAGGCTACACCTTC. It yields the protein CASTNRQGMGGYTF.

The V gene is TRBV19, the J gene TRBJ1-5; 7 nucleotides align to TRBD1. The germline CDR1 and CDR2 sequences are LNHDA and SQIVND (reference sequence). After removal of 5 bases from V and 3 bases from J, the junction contained 7 bases not matched to a gene. The CDR3 has 15 residues. This CDR3 is CASSAWDSNNQPQHF. In nucleotides, the CDR3 is TGTGCCAGTAGTGCCTGGGACAGCAACAATCAGCCCCAGCATTTT.

The chain combines TRBV11-1 with TRBJ2-7, with 11 bases fitting TRBD2. V dropped 4 bases and J dropped 0; count of bases not matched to a gene: 2. Germline V gene sequence: CDR1 SGHAT, CDR2 FQDESV (reference sequence). CDR3 length equals 15 residues. The CDR3 sequence is CASSSTSGVSYEQYF. The CDR3 nucleotides are TGTGCCAGCAGCTCGACTAGCGGGGTCTCCTACGAGCAGTACTTC.

The chain employs TRBV7-9 and TRBJ2-7; D is possibly TRBD2 (6 bases). The V and J ends lost 2 bases and 6 bases respectively, with 14 bases between them. Germline V lookup: CDR1 SEHNR, CDR2 FQNEAQ (reference sequence). The CDR3 length is 14 residues. CDR3 region: CASSLSGTLIEQYF. The CDR3 nucleotides read TGTGCCAGCAGCTTATCAGGGACTCTGATCGAGCAGTACTTC.

V is TRBV2 and J is TRBJ1-2; TRBD1 might be the D (6 bases). Germline CDR1 SNHLY, CDR2 FYNNEI. V was trimmed by 6 bases and J by 6 bases, leaving 20 bases between them. The CDR3 length is 15 residues. In DNA, the CDR3 is TGTGCCAGCAGGTCCACAGGGAGCCCTAGTAATGGCTACACCTTC. Translated: CASRSTGSPSNGYTF.

This chain links TRBV7-2 with TRBJ2-5; 7 positions agree with TRBD2. The germline gives CDR1 SGHTA, CDR2 FQGNSA. V dropped 5 bases and J dropped 4; count of bases not matched to a gene: 7. The CDR3 extends over 14 amino acids. The CDR3 is CASSPNGGGETQYF. CDR3 sequence (DNA): TGTGCCAGCAGCCCCAATGGCGGGGGAGAGACCCAGTACTTC.

The genes are TRBV5-8 and TRBJ1-3, with 12 positions matching TRBD1. CDR3 size: 20 residues. Trimming at V came to 0 bases and at J to 5 bases, leaving 15 bases not matched to a gene. Germline V gives CDR1 SGHTS, CDR2 YDEGEE. CDR3 region: CASSLEVAGQGAHRRNTIYF. For the CDR3, the DNA is TGTGCCAGCAGCTTGGAAGTTGCGGGACAGGGGGCTCACAGAAGAAACACCATATATTTT. Full variable domain (outside the CDR3, taken from reference TRBV5-8 and TRBJ1-3): EAGVTQSPTHLIKTRGQQATLRCSPISGHTSVYWYQQALGLGLQFLLWYDEGEERNRGNFPPRFSGRQFPNYSSELNVNALELEDSALYLCASSLEVAGQGAHRRNTIYFGEGSWLTVV.

The chain joins TRBV12-3 or TRBV12-4 to TRBJ2-7, with TRBD2 as a possible D gene (6 bases). This CDR3 is built from 13 residues. Trimming shortened V by 6 bases and J by 3 bases, and 12 bases separated the two germline ends. The CDR3, as DNA: TGTGCCAGCAGCCCTTGGGGAGGCTACGAGCAGTACTTC. Its translation is CASSPWGGYEQYF.

This clone was observed once. The V gene is TRBV29-1, the J gene TRBJ1-1, with D maybe TRBD1 (5 bases). The CDR3 contains 11 residues. Germline V CDR1 and CDR2: SQVTM, ANQGSEA. V was shortened by 6 bases and J by 1 base, with 6 bases between the two germline ends. The DNA of the CDR3 is TGCAGCGTGGACAAGAACACTGAAGCTTTCTTT. It codes for CSVDKNTEAFF.

The chain uses TRBV6-5 and TRBJ2-7; no clear D gene. The germline gives CDR1 MNHEY, CDR2 SVGAGI. V lost 0 bases, J lost 0 bases, and 6 bases lay in between. This CDR3 region has 14 residues. CDR3: CASSYSPDSYEQYF. The DNA for the CDR3 is TGTGCCAGCAGTTACTCGCCAGACTCCTACGAGCAGTACTTC.

The chain has TRBV19 and TRBJ2-2; D gene unclear. Germline loops: CDR1 LNHDA, CDR2 SQIVND (reference sequence). This CDR3 spans 15 amino acids. V was pared by 3 bases and J by 3 bases, with 11 bases between. The CDR3 coding sequence is TGTGCCAGTAGTATCCCACAGACCGACACCGGGGAGCTGTTTTTT. It yields the protein CASSIPQTDTGELFF.

The rearrangement joins TRBV6-5 to TRBJ2-5; TRBD2 is a possible D gene (5 bases). The CDR3 is 13 residues long. Trimming took off 2 bases at V and 5 bases at J, with 9 bases between the two ends. Per the germline V gene, CDR1 is MNHEY and CDR2 is SVGAGI. The CDR3: CASSYGESETQYF. In DNA form, the CDR3 reads TGTGCCAGCAGTTACGGGGAGAGTGAGACCCAGTACTTC.

The CDR3 coding sequence is TGTGCCAGCAGCCCCCGGTTGGGGCAAGGGGAGACCCAGTACTTC. Protein sequence: CASSPRLGQGETQYF. The V call is TRBV5-4, the J call TRBJ2-5, with D perhaps TRBD1 (5 bases). Looked up from germline, CDR1 is SGHNT and CDR2 is YYREEE (reference sequence). The CDR3 length is 15 residues. Trimming left V 4 bases short and J 5 bases short, with 18 bases between.

The V and J genes are TRBV6-1 and TRBJ2-7; 10 bases align to TRBD1. CDR1 is MNHNS and CDR2 is SASEGT in the germline V gene. The CDR3 is 18 amino acids. Germline trimming cut 4 bases from V and 1 base from J; bases unmatched to any gene: 13. The CDR3 sequence is CASSVKRTPGQGSYEQYF. CDR3 coding DNA: TGTGCCAGCAGTGTCAAAAGAACCCCGGGACAGGGGTCCTACGAGCAGTACTTC.

The chain recombines TRBV19 with TRBJ2-3; weak D call: TRBD2 (5 bases). Germline lookup yields CDR1 LNHDA and CDR2 SQIVND (reference sequence). Trimming left V 3 bases short and J 2 bases short, with 18 bases between. This CDR3 comprises 17 residues. CDR3: CASSIGRARLNTDTQYF. CDR3 nucleotide sequence: TGTGCCAGTAGTATCGGGCGGGCCCGATTAAACACAGATACGCAGTATTTT.

The chain combines TRBV7-8 with TRBJ2-7; the match to TRBD1 covers 8 bases. CDR3 size: 15 residues. CDR1 is SGHVS and CDR2 is FQNEAQ in the germline V gene. Losses at the gene ends were 5 bases for V and 4 bases for J; bases not matched to a gene: 10. Here the CDR3 DNA reads TGTGCCAGCAGCACGAGGAGTACAGGGGGGTACGAGCAGTACTTC. Its protein is CASSTRSTGGYEQYF.

V gene TRBV4-3 combines with J gene TRBJ2-5, with D possibly being TRBD2 (6 bases). Trimming cost V 1 base and J 7 bases, with 19 bases left between them. CDR1 is LGHNA and CDR2 is YSLEER in the germline V gene. The CDR3 runs to 16 residues. Written as DNA, the CDR3 is TGCGCCAGCAGCCAAGGTCGGGCTAGCGTATTTGGGACCCAGTACTTC. Translation: CASSQGRASVFGTQYF.

This sequence joins TRBV3-1 (or the pseudogene TRBV3-2) and TRBJ2-7; TRBD2 aligns across 13 bases. Germline V CDR1 and CDR2: LGHDT, YNNKEL (reference sequence). Trimming removed 0 bases from V and 6 bases from J; junction bases left unmatched: 8. The CDR3 has 17 amino acids. CDR3 DNA sequence: TGTGCCAGCAGCCAAGAGACTAGCGGGGGGAGGTCGGGCGAGCAGTACTTC. As protein: CASSQETSGGRSGEQYF.